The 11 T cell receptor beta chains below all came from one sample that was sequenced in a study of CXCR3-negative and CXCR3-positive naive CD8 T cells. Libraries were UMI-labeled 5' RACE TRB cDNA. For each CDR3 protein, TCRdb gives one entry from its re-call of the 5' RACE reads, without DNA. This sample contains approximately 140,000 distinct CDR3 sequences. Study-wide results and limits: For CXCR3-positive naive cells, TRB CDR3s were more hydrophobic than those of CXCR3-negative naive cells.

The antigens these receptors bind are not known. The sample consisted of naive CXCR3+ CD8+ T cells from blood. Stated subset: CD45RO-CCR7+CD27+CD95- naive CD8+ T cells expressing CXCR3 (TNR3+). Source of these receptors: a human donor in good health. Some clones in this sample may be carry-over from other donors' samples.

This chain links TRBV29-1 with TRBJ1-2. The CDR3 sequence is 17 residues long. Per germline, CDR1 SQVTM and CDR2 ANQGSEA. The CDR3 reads CSVEHPAGEGTNYGYTF. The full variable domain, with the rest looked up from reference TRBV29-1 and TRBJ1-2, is SAVISQKPSRDICQRGTSLTIQCQVDSQVTMMFWYRQQPGQSLTLIATANQGSEATYESGFVIDKFPISRPNLTFSTLTVSNMSPEDSSIYLCSVEHPAGEGTNYGYTFGSGTRLTVV.

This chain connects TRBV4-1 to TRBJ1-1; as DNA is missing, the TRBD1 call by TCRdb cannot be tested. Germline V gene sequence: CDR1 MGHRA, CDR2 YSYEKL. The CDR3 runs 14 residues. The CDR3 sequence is CASSIPGPNTEAFF.

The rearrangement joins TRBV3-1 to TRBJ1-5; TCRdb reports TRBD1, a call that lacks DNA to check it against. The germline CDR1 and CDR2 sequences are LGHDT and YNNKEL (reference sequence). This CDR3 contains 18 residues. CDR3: CASSDSSTADYSNQPQHF.

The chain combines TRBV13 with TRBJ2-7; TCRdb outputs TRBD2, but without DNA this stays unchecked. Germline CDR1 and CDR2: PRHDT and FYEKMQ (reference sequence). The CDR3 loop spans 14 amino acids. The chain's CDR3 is CASSARTLEVEQYF.

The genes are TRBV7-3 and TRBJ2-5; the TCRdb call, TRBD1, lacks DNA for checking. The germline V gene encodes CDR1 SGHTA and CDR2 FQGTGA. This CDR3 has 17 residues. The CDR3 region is CASSLTGTGGHQETQYF.

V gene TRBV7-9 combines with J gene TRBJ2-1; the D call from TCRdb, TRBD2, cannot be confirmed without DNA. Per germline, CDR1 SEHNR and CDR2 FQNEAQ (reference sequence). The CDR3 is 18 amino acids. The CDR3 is CASSSVYTSESSYNEQFF.

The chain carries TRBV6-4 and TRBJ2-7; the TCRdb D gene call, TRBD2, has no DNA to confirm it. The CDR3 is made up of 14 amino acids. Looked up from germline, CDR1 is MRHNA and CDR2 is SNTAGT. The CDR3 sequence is CASSASGGGYEQYF.

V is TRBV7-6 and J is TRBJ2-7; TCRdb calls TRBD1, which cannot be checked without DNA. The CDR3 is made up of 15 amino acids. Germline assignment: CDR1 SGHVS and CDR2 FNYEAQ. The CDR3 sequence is CASSAPGAGTYEQYF.

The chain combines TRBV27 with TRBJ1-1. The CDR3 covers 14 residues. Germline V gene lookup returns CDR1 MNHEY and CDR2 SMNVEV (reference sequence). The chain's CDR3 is CASSLWGPNTEAFF.

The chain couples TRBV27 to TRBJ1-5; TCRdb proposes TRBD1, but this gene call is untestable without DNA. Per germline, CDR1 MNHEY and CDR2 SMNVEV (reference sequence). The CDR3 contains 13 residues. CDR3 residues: CASGQGVNQPQHF.

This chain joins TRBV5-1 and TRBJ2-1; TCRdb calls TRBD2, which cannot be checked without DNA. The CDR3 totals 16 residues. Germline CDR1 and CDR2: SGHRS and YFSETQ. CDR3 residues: CASSLAPAGEYNEQFF.